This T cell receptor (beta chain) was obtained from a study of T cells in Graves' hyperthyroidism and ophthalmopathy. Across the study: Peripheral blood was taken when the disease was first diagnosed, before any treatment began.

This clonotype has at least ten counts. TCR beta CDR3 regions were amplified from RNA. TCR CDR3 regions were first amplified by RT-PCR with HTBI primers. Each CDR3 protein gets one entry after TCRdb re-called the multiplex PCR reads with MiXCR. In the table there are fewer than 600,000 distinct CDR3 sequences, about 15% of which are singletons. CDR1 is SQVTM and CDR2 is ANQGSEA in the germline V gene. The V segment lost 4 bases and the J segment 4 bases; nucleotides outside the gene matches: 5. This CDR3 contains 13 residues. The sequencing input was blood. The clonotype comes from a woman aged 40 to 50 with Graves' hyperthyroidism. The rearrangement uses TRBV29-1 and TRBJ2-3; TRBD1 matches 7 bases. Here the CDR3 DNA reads TGCAGCGTTGGAGGGGGCAGCGCAGATACGCAGTATTTT. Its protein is CSVGGGSADTQYF.